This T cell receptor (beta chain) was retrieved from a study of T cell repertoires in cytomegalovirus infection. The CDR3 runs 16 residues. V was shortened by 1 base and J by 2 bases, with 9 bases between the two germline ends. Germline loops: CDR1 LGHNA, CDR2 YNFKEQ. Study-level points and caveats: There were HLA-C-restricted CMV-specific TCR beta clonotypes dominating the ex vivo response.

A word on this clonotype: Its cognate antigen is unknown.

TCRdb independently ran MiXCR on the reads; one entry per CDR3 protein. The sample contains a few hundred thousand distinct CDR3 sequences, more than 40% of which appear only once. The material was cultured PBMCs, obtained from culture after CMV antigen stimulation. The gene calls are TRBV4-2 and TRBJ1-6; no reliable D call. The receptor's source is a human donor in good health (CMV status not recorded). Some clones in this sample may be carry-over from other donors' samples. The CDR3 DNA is TGTGCCAGCAGCCAAGGGAGACTAACCTATAATTCACCCCTCCACTTT. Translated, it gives CASSQGRLTYNSPLHF.